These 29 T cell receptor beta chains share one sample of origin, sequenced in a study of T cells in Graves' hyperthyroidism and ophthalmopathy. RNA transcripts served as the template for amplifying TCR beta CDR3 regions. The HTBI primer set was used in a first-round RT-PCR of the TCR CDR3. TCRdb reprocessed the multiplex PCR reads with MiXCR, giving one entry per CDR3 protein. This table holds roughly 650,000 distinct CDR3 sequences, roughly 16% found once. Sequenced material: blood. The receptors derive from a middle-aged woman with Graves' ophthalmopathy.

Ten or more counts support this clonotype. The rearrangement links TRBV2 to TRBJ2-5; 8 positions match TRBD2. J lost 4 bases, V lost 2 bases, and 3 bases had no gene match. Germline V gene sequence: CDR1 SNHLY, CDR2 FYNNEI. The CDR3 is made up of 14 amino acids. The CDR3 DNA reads TGTGCCAGCAGTGAACGGCTAGCGGGAGAGACCCAGTACTTC. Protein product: CASSERLAGETQYF.

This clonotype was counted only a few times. The CDR3 spells CSAREQGFFAFF. CDR3 DNA: TGCAGTGCTAGAGAGCAGGGTTTTTTTGCTTTCTTT. The rearrangement uses TRBV20-1 and TRBJ1-1, with D perhaps TRBD1 (5 bases). V was clipped by 0 bases and J by 11 bases, with 13 bases between them. Germline V gene lookup returns CDR1 DFQATT and CDR2 SNEGSKA (reference sequence). This CDR3 is built from 12 residues.

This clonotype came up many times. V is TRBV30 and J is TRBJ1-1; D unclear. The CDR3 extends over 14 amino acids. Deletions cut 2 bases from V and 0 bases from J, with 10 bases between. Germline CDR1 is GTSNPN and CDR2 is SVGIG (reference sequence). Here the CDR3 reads CAWSSWGLNTEAFF. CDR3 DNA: TGTGCCTGGAGTAGCTGGGGTTTGAACACTGAAGCTTTCTTT.

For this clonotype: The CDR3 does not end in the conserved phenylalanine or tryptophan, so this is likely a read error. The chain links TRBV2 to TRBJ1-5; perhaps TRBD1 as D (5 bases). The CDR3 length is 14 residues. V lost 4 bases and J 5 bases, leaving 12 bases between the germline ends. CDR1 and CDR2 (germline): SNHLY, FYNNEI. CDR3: CASSADSPYQPQHL. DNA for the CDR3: TGTGCCAGCAGTGCCGACAGCCCGTATCAGCCCCAGCATCTT.

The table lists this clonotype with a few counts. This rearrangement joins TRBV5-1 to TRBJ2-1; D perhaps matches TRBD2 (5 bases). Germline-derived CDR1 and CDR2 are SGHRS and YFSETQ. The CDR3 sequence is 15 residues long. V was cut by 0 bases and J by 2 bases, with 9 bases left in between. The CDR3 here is CASSLEEAPYNEQFF. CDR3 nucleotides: TGCGCCAGCAGCTTGGAGGAGGCCCCCTACAATGAGCAGTTCTTC.

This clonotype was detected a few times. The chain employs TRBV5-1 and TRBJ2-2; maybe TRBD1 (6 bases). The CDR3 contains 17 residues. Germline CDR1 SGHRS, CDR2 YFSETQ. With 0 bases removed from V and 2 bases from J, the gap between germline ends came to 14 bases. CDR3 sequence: CASSLADTGFNTGELFF. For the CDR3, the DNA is TGCGCCAGCAGCTTGGCGGACACAGGGTTTAACACCGGGGAGCTGTTTTTT.

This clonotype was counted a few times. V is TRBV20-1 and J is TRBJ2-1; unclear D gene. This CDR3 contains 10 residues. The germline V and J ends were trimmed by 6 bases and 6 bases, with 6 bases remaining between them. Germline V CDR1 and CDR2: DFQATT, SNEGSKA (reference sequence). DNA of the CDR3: TGCAGTGCACTCAGCAATGAGCAGTTCTTC. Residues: CSALSNEQFF.

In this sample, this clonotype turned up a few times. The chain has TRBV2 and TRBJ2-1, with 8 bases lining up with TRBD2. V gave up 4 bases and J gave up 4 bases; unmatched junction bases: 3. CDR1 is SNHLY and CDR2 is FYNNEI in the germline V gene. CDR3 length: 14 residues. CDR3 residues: CASSVTSAYNEQFF. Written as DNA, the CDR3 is TGTGCCAGCAGTGTGACTAGCGCATACAATGAGCAGTTCTTC.

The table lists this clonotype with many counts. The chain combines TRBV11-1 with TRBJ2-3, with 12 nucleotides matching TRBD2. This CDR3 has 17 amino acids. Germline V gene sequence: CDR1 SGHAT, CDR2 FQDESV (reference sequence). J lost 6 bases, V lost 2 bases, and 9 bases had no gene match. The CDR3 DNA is TGTGCCAGCAGCTTACCCCCCCGGACTAGCGGGGTGGATACGCAGTATTTT. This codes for CASSLPPRTSGVDTQYF.

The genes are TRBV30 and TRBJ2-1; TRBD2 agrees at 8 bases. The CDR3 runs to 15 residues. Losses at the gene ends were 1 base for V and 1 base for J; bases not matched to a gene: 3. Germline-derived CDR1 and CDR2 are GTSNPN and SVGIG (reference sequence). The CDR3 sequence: CAWSAGGDSYNEQFF. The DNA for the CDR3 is TGTGCCTGGAGTGCCGGGGGGGATTCCTACAATGAGCAGTTCTTC.

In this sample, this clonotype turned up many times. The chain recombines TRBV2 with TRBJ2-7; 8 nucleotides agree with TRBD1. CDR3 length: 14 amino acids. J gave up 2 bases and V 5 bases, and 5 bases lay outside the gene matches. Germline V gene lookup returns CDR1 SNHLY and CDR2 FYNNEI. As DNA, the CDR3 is TGTGCCAGCAGTTACCAGACAGGGGCCTACGAGCAGTACTTC. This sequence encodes CASSYQTGAYEQYF.

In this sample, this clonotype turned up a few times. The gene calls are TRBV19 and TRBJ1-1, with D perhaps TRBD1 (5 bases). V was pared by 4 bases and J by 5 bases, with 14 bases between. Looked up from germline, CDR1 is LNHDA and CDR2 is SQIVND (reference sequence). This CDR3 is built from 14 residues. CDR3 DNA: TGTGCCAGTAGTAGCAGGGAGCGTGAAACTGAAGCTTTCTTT. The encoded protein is CASSSRERETEAFF.

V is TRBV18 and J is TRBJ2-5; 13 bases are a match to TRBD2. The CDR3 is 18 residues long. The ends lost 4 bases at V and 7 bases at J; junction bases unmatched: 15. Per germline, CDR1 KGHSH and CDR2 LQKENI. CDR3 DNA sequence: TGTGCCAGCTCACTCGGACTAGCGGGGGACCTATTCCGGGGGACCCAGTACTTC. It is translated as CASSLGLAGDLFRGTQYF.

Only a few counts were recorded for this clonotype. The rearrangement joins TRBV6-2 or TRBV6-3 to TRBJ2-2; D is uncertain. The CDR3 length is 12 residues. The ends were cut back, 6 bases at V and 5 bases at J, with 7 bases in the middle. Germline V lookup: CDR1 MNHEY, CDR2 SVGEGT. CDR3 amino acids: CASSLKTGELFF. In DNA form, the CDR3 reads TGTGCCAGCAGCCTGAAAACCGGGGAGCTGTTTTTT.

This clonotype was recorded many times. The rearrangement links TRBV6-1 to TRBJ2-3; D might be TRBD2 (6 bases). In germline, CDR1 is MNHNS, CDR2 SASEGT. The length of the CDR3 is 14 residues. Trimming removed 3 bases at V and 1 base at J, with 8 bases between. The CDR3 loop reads CASSEGGGTDTQYF. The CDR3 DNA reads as TGTGCCAGCAGTGAGGGAGGCGGCACAGATACGCAGTATTTT.

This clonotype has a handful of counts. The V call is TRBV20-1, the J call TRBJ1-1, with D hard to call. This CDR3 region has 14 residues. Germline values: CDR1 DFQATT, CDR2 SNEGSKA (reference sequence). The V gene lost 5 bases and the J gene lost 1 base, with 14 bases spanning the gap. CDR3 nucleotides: TGCAGTGCTCATGAGACGTCCCCGAACACTGAAGCTTTCTTT. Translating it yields CSAHETSPNTEAFF.

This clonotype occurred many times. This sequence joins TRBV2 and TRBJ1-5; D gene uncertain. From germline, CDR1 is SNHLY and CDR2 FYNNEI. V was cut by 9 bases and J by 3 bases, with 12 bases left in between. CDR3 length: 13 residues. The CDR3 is CASARTANQPQHF. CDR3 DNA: TGTGCCAGTGCACGTACCGCCAATCAGCCCCAGCATTTT.

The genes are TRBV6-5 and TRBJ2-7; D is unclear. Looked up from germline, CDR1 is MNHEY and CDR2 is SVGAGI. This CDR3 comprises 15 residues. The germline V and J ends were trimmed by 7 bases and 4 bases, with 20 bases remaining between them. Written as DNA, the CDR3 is TGTGCCAGCATTCTCACTGACTCAAGGAGATACGAGCAGTACTTC. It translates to CASILTDSRRYEQYF.

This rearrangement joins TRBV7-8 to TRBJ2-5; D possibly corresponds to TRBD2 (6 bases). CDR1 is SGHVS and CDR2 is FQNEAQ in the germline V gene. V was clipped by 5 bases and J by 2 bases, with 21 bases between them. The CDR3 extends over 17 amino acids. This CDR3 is CASSQAPVWGDQETQYF. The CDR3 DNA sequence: TGTGCCAGCAGCCAAGCGCCCGTCTGGGGGGATCAAGAGACCCAGTACTTC.

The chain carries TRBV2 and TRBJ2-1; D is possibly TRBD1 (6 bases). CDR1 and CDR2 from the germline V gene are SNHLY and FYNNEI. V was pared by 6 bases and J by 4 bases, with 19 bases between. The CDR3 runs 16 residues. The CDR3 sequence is CASRDQTGSPYNEQFF. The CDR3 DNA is TGTGCCAGCAGGGATCAGACAGGTAGTCCATACAATGAGCAGTTCTTC.

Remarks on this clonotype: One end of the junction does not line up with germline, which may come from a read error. CDR3 DNA sequence: TGCGCCAGCACCCGAGACAGGGTAGTAAACACTGAGGCTTTCTTT. It translates to CASTRDRVVNTEAFF. This chain links TRBV10-2 with TRBJ1-1, with 7 bases aligning to TRBD1. From germline, CDR1 is WSHSY and CDR2 SAAADI. CDR3 length: 15 amino acids.

The CDR3 coding sequence is TGCAGCGTTGACAGGGTCCTAAATGAGCAGTTCTTC. Translation gives CSVDRVLNEQFF. The chain has TRBV29-1 and TRBJ2-1, with D tentatively TRBD1 (5 bases). CDR3 size: 12 residues. Germline CDR1 and CDR2: SQVTM and ANQGSEA. With 3 bases removed from V and 7 bases from J, the gap between germline ends came to 10 bases.

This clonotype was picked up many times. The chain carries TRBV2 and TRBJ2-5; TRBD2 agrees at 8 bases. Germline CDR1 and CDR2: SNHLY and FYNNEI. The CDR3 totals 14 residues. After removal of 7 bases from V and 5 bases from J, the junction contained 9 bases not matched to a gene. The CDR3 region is CASTGGDRWETQYF. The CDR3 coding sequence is TGTGCCAGCACCGGGGGGGACCGGTGGGAGACCCAGTACTTC.

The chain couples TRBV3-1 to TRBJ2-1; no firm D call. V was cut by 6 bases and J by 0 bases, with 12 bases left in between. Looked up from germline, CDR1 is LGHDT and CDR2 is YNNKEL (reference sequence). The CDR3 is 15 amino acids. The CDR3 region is CASRRDPSSYNEQFF. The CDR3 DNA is TGTGCCAGCAGGAGAGACCCTAGCTCCTACAATGAGCAGTTCTTC.

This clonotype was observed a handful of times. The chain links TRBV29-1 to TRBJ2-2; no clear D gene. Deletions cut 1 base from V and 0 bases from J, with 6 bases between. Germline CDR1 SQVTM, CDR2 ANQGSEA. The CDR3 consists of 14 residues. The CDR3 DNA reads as TGCAGCGTTGAAGGCGGTCCGAACACCGGGGAGCTGTTTTTT. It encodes CSVEGGPNTGELFF.

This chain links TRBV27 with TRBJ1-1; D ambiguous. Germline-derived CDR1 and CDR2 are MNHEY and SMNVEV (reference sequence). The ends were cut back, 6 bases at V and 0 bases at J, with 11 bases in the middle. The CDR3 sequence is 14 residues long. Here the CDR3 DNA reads TGTGCCAGCAGCCTACGTGCTGTGAACACTGAAGCTTTCTTT. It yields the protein CASSLRAVNTEAFF.

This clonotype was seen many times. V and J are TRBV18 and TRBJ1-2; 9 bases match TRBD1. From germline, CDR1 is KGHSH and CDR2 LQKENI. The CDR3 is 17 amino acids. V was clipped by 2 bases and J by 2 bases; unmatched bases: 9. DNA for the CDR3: TGTGCCAGCTCACCAGTCACTGGTACAGGGGGCAACTATGGCTACACCTTC. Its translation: CASSPVTGTGGNYGYTF.

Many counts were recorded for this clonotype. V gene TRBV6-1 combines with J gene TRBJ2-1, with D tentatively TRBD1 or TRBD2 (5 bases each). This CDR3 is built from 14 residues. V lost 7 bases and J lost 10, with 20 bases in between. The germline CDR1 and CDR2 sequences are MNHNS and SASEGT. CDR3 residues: CASIPPGAGKEQFF. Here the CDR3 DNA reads TGTGCCAGCATCCCCCCCGGGGCAGGGAAGGAGCAGTTCTTC.

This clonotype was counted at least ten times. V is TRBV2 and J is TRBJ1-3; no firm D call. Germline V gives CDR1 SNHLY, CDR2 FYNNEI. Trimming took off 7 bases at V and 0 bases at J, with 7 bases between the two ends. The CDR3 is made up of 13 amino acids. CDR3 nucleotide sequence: TGTGCCAGCACCAGTTTCTCTGGAAACACCATATATTTT. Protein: CASTSFSGNTIYF.